This TCR beta chain was sequenced in a study of cytomegalovirus exposure and HLA in healthy donors. Study-wide results and caveats: Sequencing likely produced, as an artifact, a cluster of highly shared sequence variants. As a later analysis showed, a missense DCLRE1C variant was linked to trimming of TCR beta V- and J-genes. Cytomegalovirus-associated TCR beta chains were listed, numbering more than 150. In a later analysis, TCR association rates varied by HLA locus: DRB1 most, HLA-C fewest.

It was with 60 Vbeta and 13 Jbeta primers that the PCR ran. Here immunoSEQ multiplex PCR was the method, and the copy in TCRdb shows in-frame clones only, minus some. Among 200,000 to 250,000 clones listed, approximately 79% were seen once. Germline CDR1 SGHNT, CDR2 YENEEA. Losses at the gene ends were 4 bases for V and 4 bases for J; bases not matched to a gene: 7. The CDR3 is 15 amino acids. In the case of this clone: Its antigen remains unknown.

The chain couples TRBV11-3 to TRBJ2-1; 7 nucleotides agree with TRBD2. The clonotype originates from a middle-aged man in good health and CMV-seronegative. Material for sequencing was PBMCs. CDR3 DNA sequence: TGTGCCAGCAGCTCTTGGGAGGGACCATACAATGAGCAGTTCTTC. This gives the protein CASSSWEGPYNEQFF.